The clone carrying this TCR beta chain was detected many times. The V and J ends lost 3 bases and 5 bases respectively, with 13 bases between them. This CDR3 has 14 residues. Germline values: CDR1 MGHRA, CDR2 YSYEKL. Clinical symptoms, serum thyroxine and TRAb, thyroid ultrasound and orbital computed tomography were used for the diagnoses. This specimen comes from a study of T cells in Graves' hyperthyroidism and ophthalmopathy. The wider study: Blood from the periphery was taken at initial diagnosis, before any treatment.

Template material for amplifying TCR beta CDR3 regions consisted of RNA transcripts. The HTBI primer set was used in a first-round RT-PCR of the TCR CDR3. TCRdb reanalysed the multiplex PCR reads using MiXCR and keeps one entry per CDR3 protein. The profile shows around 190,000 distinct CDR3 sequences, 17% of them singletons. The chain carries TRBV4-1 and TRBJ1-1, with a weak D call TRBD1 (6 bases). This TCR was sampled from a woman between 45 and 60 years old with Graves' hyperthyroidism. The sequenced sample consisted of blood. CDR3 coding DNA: TGCGCCAGCAGCCAGGGGGCGTGGGGGACTGAAGCTTTCTTT. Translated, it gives CASSQGAWGTEAFF.